Given below is one T cell receptor (beta chain) in context. Its antigen is unknown. Per-base quality was not reported, and no clone a single base away is much larger than it. Explained via the paper, the time point label denotes: baseline pretreatment blood. The meaning of the sample's treatment or condition label: 15 Gy SBRT to primary tumor, nephrectomy 4 weeks later. To follow tumor-enriched clonotypes, serial peripheral blood was collected from radiation-treated patients at baseline and at 2 weeks and 4 weeks after SBRT. All patients had renal cell carcinoma with clear cell pathology. The QIAamp DNA Blood Mini Kit (Qiagen) was used to prepare genomic DNA for TCR sequencing. The analyses included just those samples that passed every quality control check. In the germline V gene, CDR1 corresponds to MDHEN and CDR2 to SYDVKM. The germline V end is reduced by 5 bases and the J end by 6 bases; junction bases left unmatched: 5. The CDR3 runs 15 residues from the cysteine to the phenylalanine. CDR3 DNA only is kept here, 45 bases in frame from base 1.

TCR beta libraries were generated from genomic DNA with the immunoSEQ kit, following the manufacturer's recommendations. To prepare libraries, a first multiplex PCR with proprietary primers was run, followed by a second PCR that added unique barcodes, and a bead cleanup was done after each round. Each sample batch included a kit-provided positive control reaction and a negative control reaction. The final libraries were assessed on an Agilent 4200 TapeStation D1000 ScreenTape, pooled by volume, and quantified by qPCR. Sequencing was performed on an Illumina NextSeq500 with a MidOutput 150-cycle cartridge, and 156 Read1 and 15 Index1 cycles were run with kit custom primers. The pooled library was loaded at about 0.98 pM, with a 20% PhiX control spiked in. From the authors' description of their analysis: The vendor-processed data were analyzed in R, and a clonotype was defined as all T cells that share the same CDR3 nucleotide sequence. In the clone abundance analyses, frequencies in each sample were normalized to that sample's 10,000 most abundant clones. Public T cell clones, which averaged fewer than five per sample, were removed prior to analysis. An abundance difference of at least 32-fold between compartments was the criterion for calling clonotypes tumor-enriched or baseline blood-enriched. A beta-binomial differential abundance model was applied to find clonotypes that expanded or contracted between blood time points. The Baroni-Urbani and Buser coefficient was used to measure tumor-blood repertoire similarity, and groups were compared with two-tailed Wilcoxon tests in R. TCRdb provides this immuneACCESS table in a form limited to in-frame rearrangements. Some clones are lacking; in checked studies, under half of them reflect an unresolved V gene, and why the rest are absent is not known. V and J calls and clone size are as listed in that table; D and trimming were resolved from the DNA. The sample table records 100,000 to 150,000 clones; around 83% of these occur just once. The leading ten clones occupy 2.5% to 3.5% of the sample.

The data were taken from a study of radiation and T cells in renal cell carcinoma (dated by TCRdb to 2019 to 2021). At the level of the whole study: Samples were obtained from a clinical trial, in which 15 Gy stereotactic body radiation therapy was delivered to primary renal cell carcinomas and nephrectomy was performed 4 weeks later. A total of 53 samples underwent TCR beta sequencing, made up of approximately 26 tumors and about 27 peripheral blood samples. Across all 53 samples, 4 million or so unique CDR3 nucleotide sequences encoding 2,658,974 unique CDR3 amino acid sequences were identified. What the work shows at the level of the full study, not this receptor alone: Because pretreatment tumor biopsies were not available, the baseline intratumoral presence of clonotypes could not be determined. In blood, the top tumor clonotypes increased between baseline and 2 weeks post-radiation and then shrank by 4 weeks, which suggests that tumor-resident clones expanded only transiently. With a single-armed trial design, the study had no way to address how radiation dose or scheduling affects the TCR repertoire. Blood repertoire dynamics were not followed beyond 4 weeks after treatment.

The sequences come from blood, collected from a patient whose treatment included radiotherapy and nephrectomy. The chain joins TRBV28 to TRBJ1-4; the central 11 bases match TRBD1. This TCR was sampled from a woman in her sixties or seventies with renal cell carcinoma. Read as DNA, the sequence is TGTGCCAGCAGTCTCCCGGGACAGGGGGATGAAAAACTGTTTTTT. The encoded protein is CASSLPGQGDEKLFF.